The clone carrying this TCR beta chain has a single count. What it recognizes is unknown. The primer mix had 60 Vbeta and 13 Jbeta primers. The data were produced by immunoSEQ multiplex PCR, yet TCRdb's version contains in-frame clones alone and is incomplete. This table holds around 190,000 clones, roughly 77% found once. These data are taken from a study of cytomegalovirus exposure and HLA in healthy donors. Study-wide findings and caveats: Researchers counted 150 to 200 TCR beta chains as cytomegalovirus-associated. In a later analysis, a missense DCLRE1C variant was linked to TCR beta V- and J-gene trimming. CMV serostatus was the only immune exposure information that was available.

The clonotype was recovered from a man aged 30-40 years in good health and CMV-seropositive. Material: PBMCs.

The CDR3 protein is CASSPAGGIADTQYF. CDR3 in DNA: TGCGCCAGCAGTCCCGCTGGGGGCATCGCAGATACGCAGTATTTT. This chain connects TRBV5-1 to TRBJ2-3, with D perhaps matching TRBD1 (6 bases). The V and J ends lost 5 bases and 4 bases respectively, with 17 bases between them. Germline values: CDR1 SGHRS, CDR2 YFSETQ. This CDR3 is 15 amino acids long.